These 21 T cell receptor beta chains share one sample of origin, sequenced in a study of cytomegalovirus exposure and HLA in healthy donors. Sequenced by immunoSEQ multiplex PCR; TCRdb stores in-frame clones only, minus some. This repertoire shows 150,000 to 200,000 clones, around 86% found once; its top ten account for over 1.3%. Sequencing used PBMCs. The receptor set was obtained from a woman aged 18-29 years in good health and CMV-seronegative.

V and J are TRBV18 and TRBJ2-7; the D is unclear. V shed 4 bases and J shed 0 bases, with 19 bases lying between them. The CDR3 is 17 residues long. The germline gives CDR1 KGHSH, CDR2 LQKENI. CDR3 in DNA: TGTGCCAGCTCACTAATTCTTGACGGCTCTAGCTCCTACGAGCAGTACTTC. It translates to CASSLILDGSSSYEQYF.

The rearrangement links TRBV10-2 to TRBJ1-6, with D perhaps TRBD1 (5 bases). The V end was cut by 2 bases, the J end by 6 bases, with 11 bases between. The CDR3 length is 15 residues. CDR1 and CDR2 from the germline V gene are WSHSY and SAAADI. CDR3 protein: CASSEDRGSNSPLHF. The DNA for the CDR3 is TGCGCCAGCAGTGAGGATAGGGGTAGTAATTCACCCCTCCACTTT.

The J gene is TRBJ2-2, the V gene TRBV12-5, with 8 bases identical to TRBD2. The CDR3 extends over 17 amino acids. Germline CDR1 LGHNT, CDR2 FRNRAP. Losses at the gene ends were 5 bases for V and 3 bases for J; bases not matched to a gene: 11. This chain's CDR3 is CASGLLSGSGDTGELFF. The CDR3 DNA is TGTGCTAGTGGTCTCCTCTCGGGTAGCGGGGACACCGGGGAGCTGTTTTTT.

The rearrangement links TRBV6-5 to TRBJ2-1; 9 nucleotides agree with TRBD1. The CDR3 totals 15 residues. Germline trimming cut 1 base from V and 9 bases from J; bases unmatched to any gene: 7. Germline CDR1 and CDR2: MNHEY and SVGAGI. CDR3 nucleotide sequence: TGTGCCAGCAGTTACTTCGACGGACAGGGGCCTGAGCAGTTCTTC. Translation: CASSYFDGQGPEQFF.

This clone was found once. The rearrangement joins TRBV11-2 to TRBJ2-7, with a tentative D call TRBD2 (5 bases). The germline CDR1 and CDR2 sequences are SGHAT and FQNNGV. V lost 2 bases to trimming and J lost 7 bases, with 9 bases between them. This CDR3 contains 12 residues. DNA for the CDR3: TGTGCCAGCAGCTTAAGGACTGGGGAGCAGTACTTC. Translating gives CASSLRTGEQYF.

A single count supports this clone. The J gene is TRBJ2-3, the V gene TRBV18, with TRBD1 matching 7 bases. The CDR3 sequence is 15 residues long. V was pared by 3 bases and J by 0 bases, with 3 bases of the junction left unmatched. In germline, CDR1 is KGHSH, CDR2 LQKENI. In nucleotides, the CDR3 is TGTGCCAGCTCACCGGGACAGTTTAGCACAGATACGCAGTATTTT. Residues: CASSPGQFSTDTQYF.

The chain recombines TRBV7-9 with TRBJ1-2; 8 bases are a match to TRBD1. V lost 3 bases and J lost 4; bases outside the gene matches: 4. CDR1 is SEHNR and CDR2 is FQNEAQ in the germline V gene (reference sequence). CDR3 length equals 14 residues. CDR3 loop: CASSLRDRPYGYTF. In DNA, the CDR3 is TGTGCCAGCAGCTTGAGGGACAGGCCCTATGGCTACACCTTC.

The CDR3 DNA reads TGTGCCAGCAGTTCTAGAGTAGGGAGGATAGCTGGAAACACCATATATTTT. Protein: CASSSRVGRIAGNTIYF. The chain recombines TRBV27 with TRBJ1-3, with D unresolved. The CDR3 loop spans 17 amino acids. The V end lost 4 bases, the J end lost 2 bases, and 18 bases lay between the germline ends. CDR1 is MNHEY, CDR2 SMNVEV, per germline (reference sequence).

The rearrangement uses TRBV4-1 and TRBJ1-2, with a possible D match to TRBD1 (5 bases). The CDR3 extends over 14 amino acids. Trimming cost V 4 bases and J 5 bases, with 14 bases left between them. Germline loops: CDR1 MGHRA, CDR2 YSYEKL. This CDR3 reads CASSRQRGGYGYTF. The CDR3 nucleotides are TGCGCCAGCAGCCGACAACGCGGGGGATATGGCTACACCTTC.

The V call is TRBV5-6, the J call TRBJ2-2, with a tentative D call TRBD2 (5 bases). The CDR3 contains 15 residues. With 5 bases removed from V and 1 base from J, the gap between germline ends came to 12 bases. Germline V gene data show CDR1 as SGHDT and CDR2 as YYEEEE. The chain's CDR3 is CASRMGSKNTGELFF. Here the CDR3 DNA reads TGTGCCAGCAGGATGGGGAGTAAGAACACCGGGGAGCTGTTTTTT.

J is TRBJ1-4 and V is TRBV4-2; D possibly corresponds to TRBD1 (6 bases). The CDR3 has 12 amino acids. Trimming removed 6 bases from V and 6 bases from J, with 8 bases in between. CDR1 is LGHNA, CDR2 YNFKEQ, per germline. The CDR3: CASRNRDEKLFF. The CDR3 nucleotides read TGTGCCAGCAGAAACAGGGATGAAAAACTGTTTTTT.

This chain uses TRBV11-2 with TRBJ1-2; perhaps TRBD1 as D (5 bases). Germline CDR1 reads SGHAT; CDR2 reads FQNNGV. The CDR3 sequence is 14 residues long. The V end lost 5 bases, the J end lost 4 bases, and 14 bases lay between the germline ends. For the CDR3, the DNA is TGTGCCAGCAGCCCAGGACTGGGGGGCTATGGCTACACCTTC. It is translated as CASSPGLGGYGYTF.

The rearrangement links TRBV5-5 to TRBJ1-1, with D perhaps TRBD1 (5 bases). Trimming took 1 base from V and 4 from J, leaving 8 bases between them. Looked up from germline, CDR1 is SGHKS and CDR2 is YYEKEE (reference sequence). The CDR3 is 13 amino acids. This CDR3 reads CASSLTGGTEAFF. The CDR3 DNA sequence: TGTGCCAGCAGCTTGACGGGGGGCACTGAAGCTTTCTTT. Filled out from reference TRBV5-5 and TRBJ1-1, the complete variable domain reads DAGVTQSPTHLIKTRGQQVTLRCSPISGHKSVSWYQQVLGQGPQFIFQYYEKEERGRGNFPDRFSARQFPNYSSELNVNALLLGDSALYLCASSLTGGTEAFFGQGTRLTVV.

Written as DNA, the CDR3 is TGTGCCAGCAGCTTAGTGGTTGGGGCAAGATTAAACTATGGCTACACCTTC. Encoded protein: CASSLVVGARLNYGYTF. The chain carries TRBV7-9 and TRBJ1-2; weak D call: TRBD1 (5 bases). The V and J ends lost 1 base and 2 bases respectively, with 17 bases between them. CDR3 length: 17 amino acids. Germline V gives CDR1 SEHNR, CDR2 FQNEAQ (reference sequence).

The genes are TRBV5-1 and TRBJ2-5, with 7 bases matching TRBD1. The CDR3 runs to 16 residues. Trimming cost V 4 bases and J 0 bases; bases outside gene matches: 9. Germline V lookup: CDR1 SGHRS, CDR2 YFSETQ. The CDR3: CASSPSRGRYQETQYF. CDR3 DNA: TGCGCCAGCAGCCCCAGTAGGGGGCGGTACCAAGAGACCCAGTACTTC.

This clone was recorded a few times. The rearrangement uses TRBV6-6 and TRBJ2-7, with TRBD2 matching over 7 bases. CDR1 and CDR2 (germline): MNHNY, SVGAGI (reference sequence). V trimming: 10 bases; J trimming: 0 bases; junction bases outside the gene matches: 6. This CDR3 region has 13 residues. The CDR3 sequence: CATSGGGSYEQYF. The CDR3 nucleotides read TGTGCCACCTCGGGAGGCGGCTCCTACGAGCAGTACTTC.

The chain employs TRBV7-8 and TRBJ1-5; D is uncertain. There are 15 residues in the CDR3. Looked up from germline, CDR1 is SGHVS and CDR2 is FQNEAQ. Trimming left V 2 bases short and J 0 bases short, with 8 bases between. Here the CDR3 reads CASSLRLDSNQPQHF. The CDR3 DNA reads TGTGCCAGCAGCTTACGACTGGATAGCAATCAGCCCCAGCATTTT. The whole variable domain, remainder taken from reference TRBV7-8 and TRBJ1-5, is GAGVSQSPRYKVAKRGQDVALRCDPISGHVSLFWYQQALGQGPEFLTYFQNEAQLDKSGLPSDRFFAERPEGSVSTLKIQRTQQEDSAVYLCASSLRLDSNQPQHFGDGTRLSIL.

V is TRBV12-1 and J is TRBJ2-7; the listed D gene, TRBD2, was not tested against the DNA. TRBV12-1 is listed as a pseudogene. CDR3 length: 16 residues. CDR3 protein: CASSFVAGVRSYEQYF. CDR3 sequence (DNA): TGTGCCAGCAGCTTTGTTGCGGGAGTCCGGTCCTACGAGCAGTACTTC.

This chain links TRBV6-4 with TRBJ1-1, with TRBD1 as a possible D gene (6 bases). Per the germline V gene, CDR1 is MRHNA and CDR2 is SNTAGT. Trimming took off 5 bases at V and 4 bases at J, with 11 bases between the two ends. This CDR3 spans 13 amino acids. The CDR3 loop is CASSSTGTTEAFF. The CDR3 bases are TGTGCCAGCAGTTCTACAGGGACCACTGAAGCTTTCTTT.

The chain combines TRBV9 with TRBJ1-4; 7 bases map to TRBD1. Trimming cost V 3 bases and J 5 bases; bases outside gene matches: 7. The CDR3 covers 15 residues. CDR1 and CDR2 from the germline V gene are SGDLS and YYNGEE. CDR3 nucleotide sequence: TGTGCCAGCAGCGAATACAGGGGAAGGAATGAAAAACTGTTTTTT. Amino acids: CASSEYRGRNEKLFF.

CDR3 sequence: CASRPINSQYGYTF. CDR3 sequence (DNA): TGTGCCAGCAGACCCATTAACAGCCAATATGGCTACACCTTC. The J gene is TRBJ1-2, the V gene TRBV6-6, with no clear D. This CDR3 region has 14 residues. V was pared by 6 bases and J by 5 bases, with 16 bases between. Germline loops: CDR1 MNHNY, CDR2 SVGAGI (reference sequence).